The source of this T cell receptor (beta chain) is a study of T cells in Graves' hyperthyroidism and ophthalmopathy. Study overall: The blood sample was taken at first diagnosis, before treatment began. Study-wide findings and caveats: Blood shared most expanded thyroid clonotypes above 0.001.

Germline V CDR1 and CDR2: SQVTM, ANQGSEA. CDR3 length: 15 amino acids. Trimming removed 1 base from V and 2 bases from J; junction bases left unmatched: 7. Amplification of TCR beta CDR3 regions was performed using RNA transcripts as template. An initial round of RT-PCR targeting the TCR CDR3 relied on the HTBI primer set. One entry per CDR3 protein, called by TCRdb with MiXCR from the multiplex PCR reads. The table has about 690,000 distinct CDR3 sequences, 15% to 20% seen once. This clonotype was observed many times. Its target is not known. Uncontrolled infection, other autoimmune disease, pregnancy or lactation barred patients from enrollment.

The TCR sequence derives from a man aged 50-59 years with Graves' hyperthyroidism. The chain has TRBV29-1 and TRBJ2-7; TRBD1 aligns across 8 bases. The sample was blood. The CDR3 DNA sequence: TGCAGCGTTGAAGCCGGACAGGGATTCACCTACGAGCAGTACTTC. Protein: CSVEAGQGFTYEQYF.